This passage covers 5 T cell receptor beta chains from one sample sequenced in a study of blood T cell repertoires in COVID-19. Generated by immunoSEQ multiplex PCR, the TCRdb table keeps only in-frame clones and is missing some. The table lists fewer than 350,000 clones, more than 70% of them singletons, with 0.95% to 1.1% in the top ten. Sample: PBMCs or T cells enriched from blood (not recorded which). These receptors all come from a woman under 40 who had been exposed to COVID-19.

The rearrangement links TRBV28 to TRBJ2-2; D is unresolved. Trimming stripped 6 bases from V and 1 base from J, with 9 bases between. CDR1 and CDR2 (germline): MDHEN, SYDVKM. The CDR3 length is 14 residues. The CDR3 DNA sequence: TGTGCCAGCAGGGTCCCGGGGAACACCGGGGAGCTGTTTTTT. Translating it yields CASRVPGNTGELFF.

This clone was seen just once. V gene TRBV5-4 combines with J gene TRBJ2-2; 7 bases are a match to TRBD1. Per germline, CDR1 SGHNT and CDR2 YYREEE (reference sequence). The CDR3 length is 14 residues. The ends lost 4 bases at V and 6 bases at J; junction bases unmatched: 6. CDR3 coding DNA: TGTGCCAGCAGCACCCGGACAGGCCCCGGGGAGCTGTTTTTT. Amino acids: CASSTRTGPGELFF.

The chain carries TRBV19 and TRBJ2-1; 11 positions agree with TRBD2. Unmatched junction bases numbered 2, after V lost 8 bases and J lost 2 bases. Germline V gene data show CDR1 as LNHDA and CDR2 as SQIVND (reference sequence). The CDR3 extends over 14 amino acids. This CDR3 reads CASSLAGAYNEQFF. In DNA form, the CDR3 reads TGTGCCAGTTCACTAGCGGGAGCCTACAATGAGCAGTTCTTC.

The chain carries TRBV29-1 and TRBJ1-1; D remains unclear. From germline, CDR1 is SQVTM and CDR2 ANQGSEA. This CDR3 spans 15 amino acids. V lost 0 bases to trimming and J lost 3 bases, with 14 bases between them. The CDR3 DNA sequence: TGCAGCGTTGAAGATAAGCCAGGTAAGGACACTGAAGCTTTCTTT. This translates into CSVEDKPGKDTEAFF.

This chain's CDR3 is CASSPRGTDTQYF. CDR3 sequence (DNA): TGTGCCAGCAGTCCTCGCGGCACAGATACGCAGTATTTT. The genes are TRBV27 and TRBJ2-3, with D unclear. V was trimmed by 5 bases and J by 1 base, leaving 7 bases between them. The CDR3 has 13 residues. The V gene's germline CDR1 is MNHEY and CDR2 SMNVEV (reference sequence).